This T cell receptor (beta chain) was retrieved from a study of blood T cell repertoires in COVID-19 (dated by TCRdb to about 2020). About the study as a whole: Samples from collaborators originated in the United States, Italy and Spain and spanned both the acute and convalescent phases of COVID-19. The material from the prospective study consisted of cDNA or gDNA derived from T cells, B-cell-depleted T cells, or PBMCs. The samples were drawn from the first 160 participants of the ongoing ImmuneRACE study and from 950 to 1,500 subjects provided by 6 global collaborators. Where available, HLA class I and class II types were obtained from metadata supplied by the sample provider rather than from assay-based typing. A freely available public database, intended as a resource for researchers studying the immune response to SARS-CoV-2, is where the repertoires were released. Subjects who had been exposed to COVID-19, were actively infected with it, or had recovered from it provided the deeply sampled blood TCRbeta repertoires that made up the dataset. Nearly every sample came with metadata listing a de-identified subject ID, COVID-19 status, age in years and sex.

What the authors observed across the whole study: The amount of clinical and demographic metadata varied by source and participant and was provided uncurated.

From the germline V gene (reference sequence), CDR1 is LNHDA and CDR2 is SQIVND. The CDR3 runs 15 amino acids, cysteine and phenylalanine included. The read is trimmed to its CDR3 DNA, 45 bases read in frame from base 1. V is cut back by 2 bases and J by 3 bases, with 2 bases in the junction unmatched. Concerning this clone itself: Its antigen is unknown. No much larger clone is present one base from it, and per-base qualities are unavailable.

The immunoSEQ Assay, a bias-controlled multiplex PCR, was used to amplify TCRbeta CDR3 regions from genomic DNA. Regarding the original processing steps: The number of nucleated cells in each sample was estimated from the amplification of reference gene primers within the assay. To quantify the absolute abundance of each unique TCRbeta CDR3 rearrangement, sequence reads were collapsed and filtered. For each sample, productive Simpson clonality was calculated by taking the square root of Simpson's diversity index across productive rearrangements. TCRdb took this table from immuneACCESS and kept in-frame rearrangements with V and J called. Such tables lack part of the clones; where checked against another copy, unresolved V genes explain under half of the gap, and the rest is unexplained. Clonal size and the V and J genes are those of that table, whereas D and trimming came from the DNA. The sample table holds about 160,000 clones, of which approximately 82% were seen once. The top ten clonotypes cover around a fifth of the sample.

Each collaborating institution followed its own protocols to collect whole blood in K2EDTA tubes. Collaborator samples were shipped for TCRbeta analysis as frozen whole blood, isolated PBMCs, or DNA extracted from either sample type. The sequence was collected from a woman of 80 years or more with acute or convalescent COVID-19. The sample taken for sequencing was peripheral blood. The chain is assembled from TRBV19 and TRBJ2-2, with TRBD2 identical over 8 junction bases. The DNA sequence follows: TGTGCCAGTAGTATATTAGCGGGACACACCGGGGAGCTGTTTTTT. It translates as CASSILAGHTGELFF.